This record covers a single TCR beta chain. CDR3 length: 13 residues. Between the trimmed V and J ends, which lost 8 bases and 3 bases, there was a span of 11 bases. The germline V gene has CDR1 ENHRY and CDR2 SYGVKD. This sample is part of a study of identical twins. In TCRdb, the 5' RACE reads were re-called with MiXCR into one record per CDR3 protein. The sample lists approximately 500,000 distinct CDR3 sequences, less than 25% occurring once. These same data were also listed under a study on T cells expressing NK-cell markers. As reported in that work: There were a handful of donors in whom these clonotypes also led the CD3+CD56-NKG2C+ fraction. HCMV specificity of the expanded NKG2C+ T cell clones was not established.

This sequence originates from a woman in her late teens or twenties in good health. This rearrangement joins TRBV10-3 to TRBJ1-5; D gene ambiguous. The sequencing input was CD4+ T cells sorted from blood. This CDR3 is CAIGSEVNQPQHF. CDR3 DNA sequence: TGTGCCATCGGGTCCGAGGTCAATCAGCCCCAGCATTTT.